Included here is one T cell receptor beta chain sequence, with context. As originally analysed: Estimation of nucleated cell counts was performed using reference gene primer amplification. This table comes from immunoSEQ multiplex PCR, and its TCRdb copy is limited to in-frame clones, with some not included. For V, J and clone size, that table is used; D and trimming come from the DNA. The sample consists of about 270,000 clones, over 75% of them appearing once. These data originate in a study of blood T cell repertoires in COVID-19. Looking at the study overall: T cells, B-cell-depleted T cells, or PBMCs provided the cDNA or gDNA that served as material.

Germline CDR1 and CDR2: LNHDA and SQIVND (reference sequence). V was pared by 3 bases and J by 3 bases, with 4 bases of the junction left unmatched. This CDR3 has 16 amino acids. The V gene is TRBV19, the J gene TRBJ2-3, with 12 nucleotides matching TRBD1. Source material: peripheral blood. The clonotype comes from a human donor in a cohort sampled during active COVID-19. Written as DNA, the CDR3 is TGTGCCAGTAGTATGGGGACAGGGGGCAATACAGATACGCAGTATTTT. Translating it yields CASSMGTGGNTDTQYF. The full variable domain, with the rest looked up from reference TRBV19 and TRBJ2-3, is DGGITQSPKYLFRKEGQNVTLSCEQNLNHDAMYWYRQDPGQGLRLIYYSQIVNDFQKGDIAEGYSVSREKKESFPLTVTSAQKNPTAFYLCASSMGTGGNTDTQYFGPGTRLTVL.